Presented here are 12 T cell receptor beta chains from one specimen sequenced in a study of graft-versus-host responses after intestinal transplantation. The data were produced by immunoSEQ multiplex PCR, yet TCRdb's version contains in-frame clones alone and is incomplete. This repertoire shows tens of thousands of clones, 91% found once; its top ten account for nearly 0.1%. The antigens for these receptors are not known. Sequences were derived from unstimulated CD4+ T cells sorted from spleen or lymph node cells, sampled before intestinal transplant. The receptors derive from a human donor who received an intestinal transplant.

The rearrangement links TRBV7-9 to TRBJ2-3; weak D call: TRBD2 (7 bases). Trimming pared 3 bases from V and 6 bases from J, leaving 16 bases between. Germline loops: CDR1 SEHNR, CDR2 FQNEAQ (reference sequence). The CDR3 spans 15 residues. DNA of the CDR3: TGTGCCAGCAGCTTTTTGGGGGGGCTCCCGGATACGCAGTATTTT. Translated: CASSFLGGLPDTQYF.

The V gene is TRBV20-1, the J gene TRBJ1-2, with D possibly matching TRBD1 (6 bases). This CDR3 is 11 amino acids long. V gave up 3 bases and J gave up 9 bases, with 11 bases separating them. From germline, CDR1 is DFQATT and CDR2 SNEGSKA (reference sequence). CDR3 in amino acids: CSASRGTSYTF. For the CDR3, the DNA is TGCAGTGCTAGTAGGGGGACAAGCTACACCTTC.

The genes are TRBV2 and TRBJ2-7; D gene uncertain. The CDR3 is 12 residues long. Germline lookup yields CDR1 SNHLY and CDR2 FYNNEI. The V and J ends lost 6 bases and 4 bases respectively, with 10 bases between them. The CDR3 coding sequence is TGTGCCAGCAGGGTCAGGAATTACGAGCAGTACTTC. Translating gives CASRVRNYEQYF.

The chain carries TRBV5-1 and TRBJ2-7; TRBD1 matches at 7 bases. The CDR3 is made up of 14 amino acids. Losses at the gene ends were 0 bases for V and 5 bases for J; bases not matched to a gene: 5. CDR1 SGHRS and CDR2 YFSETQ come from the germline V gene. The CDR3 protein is CASSLAIGGDEQYF. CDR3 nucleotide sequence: TGCGCCAGCAGCTTGGCGATAGGGGGCGACGAGCAGTACTTC.

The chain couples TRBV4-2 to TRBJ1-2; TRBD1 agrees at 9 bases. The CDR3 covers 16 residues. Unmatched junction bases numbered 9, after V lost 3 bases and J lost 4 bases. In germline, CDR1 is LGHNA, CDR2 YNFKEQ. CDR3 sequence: CASSQTPGQGLYGYTF. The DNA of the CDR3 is TGTGCCAGCAGCCAGACACCGGGACAGGGCCTCTATGGCTACACCTTC.

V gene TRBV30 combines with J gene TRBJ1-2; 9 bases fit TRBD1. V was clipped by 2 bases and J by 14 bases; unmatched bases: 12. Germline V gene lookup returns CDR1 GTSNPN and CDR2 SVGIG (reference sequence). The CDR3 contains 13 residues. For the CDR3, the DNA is TGTGCCTGGAGTATAACCGGGACAGGGAGTGTAACCTTC. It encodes CAWSITGTGSVTF.

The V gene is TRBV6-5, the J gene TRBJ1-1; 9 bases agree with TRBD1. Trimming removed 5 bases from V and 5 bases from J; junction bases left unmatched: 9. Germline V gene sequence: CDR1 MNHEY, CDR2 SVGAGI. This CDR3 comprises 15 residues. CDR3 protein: CASSRTGGLSTEAFF. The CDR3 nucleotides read TGTGCCAGCAGTCGAACAGGGGGCTTGAGTACTGAAGCTTTCTTT.

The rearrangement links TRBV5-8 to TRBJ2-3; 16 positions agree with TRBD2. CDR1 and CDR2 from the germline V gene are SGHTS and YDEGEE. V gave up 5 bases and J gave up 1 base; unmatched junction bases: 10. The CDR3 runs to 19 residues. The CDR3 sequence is CASSSAGTSGGDGTDTQYF. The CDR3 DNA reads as TGTGCCAGCAGTTCGGCCGGGACTAGCGGGGGGGATGGCACAGATACGCAGTATTTT.

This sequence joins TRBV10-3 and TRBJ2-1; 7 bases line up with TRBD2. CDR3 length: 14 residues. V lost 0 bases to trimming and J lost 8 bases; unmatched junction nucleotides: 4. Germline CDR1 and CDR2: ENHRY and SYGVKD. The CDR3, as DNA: TGTGCCATCAGTGAGTCGACTAGCAATGATGAGCAGTTCTTC. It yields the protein CAISESTSNDEQFF.

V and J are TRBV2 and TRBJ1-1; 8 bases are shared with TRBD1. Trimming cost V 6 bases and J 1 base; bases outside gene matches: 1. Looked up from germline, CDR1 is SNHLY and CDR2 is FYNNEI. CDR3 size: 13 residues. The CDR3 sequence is CASRQGANTEAFF. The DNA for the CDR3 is TGTGCCAGCAGGCAGGGGGCGAACACTGAAGCTTTCTTT.

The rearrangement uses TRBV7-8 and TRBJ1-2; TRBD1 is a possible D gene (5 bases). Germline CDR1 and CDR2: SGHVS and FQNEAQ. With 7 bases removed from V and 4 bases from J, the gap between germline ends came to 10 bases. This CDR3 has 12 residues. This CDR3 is CASTPGGYGYTF. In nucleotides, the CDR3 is TGTGCCAGCACCCCGGGGGGCTATGGCTACACCTTC.

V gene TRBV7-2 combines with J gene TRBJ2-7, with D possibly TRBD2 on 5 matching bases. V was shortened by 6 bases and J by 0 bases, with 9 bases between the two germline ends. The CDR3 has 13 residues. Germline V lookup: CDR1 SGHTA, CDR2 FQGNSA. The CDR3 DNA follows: TGTGCCAGCAGACCGGACTCCTCCTACGAGCAGTACTTC. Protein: CASRPDSSYEQYF.